The rows below give T cell receptor beta chains drawn from one sample of a study of cytomegalovirus exposure and HLA in healthy donors. The repertoire was sequenced with immunoSEQ multiplex PCR; TCRdb's copy has only in-frame clones and lacks some. Counted here are 170,000 or so clones, approximately 80% occurring once; the ten biggest clones make up under 0.75%. Sequencing input: PBMCs. These receptors originate from a boy between 10 and 17 years old in good health and CMV-seronegative. Both conserved end residues are part of each CDR3. The order of the fields is J gene, V gene, clone size, D gene, CDR3 DNA, CDR3 protein. D genes are given only for firm matches. Not every row has a clone size; where given, it reads once, few, many or a size class.

>TRBJ1-1|TRBV28|.|.
TGTGCCAGCAGACCCATAAGGACAGCTAGTGAAGCTTTCTTT
CASRPIRTASEAFF
>TRBJ1-2|TRBV12-5|.|TRBD1
TGTGCTAGTGGTTTGGTGGTGACAGGGAGGCTCAACTATGGCTACACCTTC
CASGLVVTGRLNYGYTF
>TRBJ2-2|TRBV5-6|.|.
TGTGCCAGCAGCTTGGACTTACTCAGGGACACCGGGGAGCTGTTTTTT
CASSLDLLRDTGELFF
>TRBJ1-2|TRBV19|few|TRBD1
TGTGCCAGTAGTCCCGCCGGGACAGGGGCCTATGGCTACACCTTC
CASSPAGTGAYGYTF
>TRBJ2-7|TRBV19|once|.
TGTGCCAGTAGTACCGGACAGAGGGAAACATACGAGCAGTACTTC
CASSTGQRETYEQYF
>TRBJ1-5|TRBV11-2|.|TRBD1
TGTGCCAGCAGCTCACAGGGGACGGGGCAGCCCCAGCATTTT
CASSSQGTGQPQHF
>TRBJ2-1|TRBV9|.|TRBD2
TGTGCCAGCAGCGGCGGACTAGCGGGGGGGAATGAGCAGTTCTTC
CASSGGLAGGNEQFF
>TRBJ2-4|TRBV9|.|.
TGTGCCAGCAGCGAAACAGGAGAATTAGCCAAAAACATTCAGTACTTC
CASSETGELAKNIQYF
>TRBJ1-2|TRBV11-3|once|.
TGTGCCAGCAGCGCGGTAGACGGGGGGAACTATGGCTACACCTTC
CASSAVDGGNYGYTF
>TRBJ2-4|TRBV7-6|.|TRBD1
TGTGCCAGCAGCCCTGGGACAGGGAAGGGAATTCAGTACTTC
CASSPGTGKGIQYF
>TRBJ2-6|TRBV9|.|.
TGTGCCAGCAGTACGAAGGGGGTCTCTGGGGCCAACGTCCTGACTTTC
CASSTKGVSGANVLTF
>TRBJ1-6|TRBV2|.|.
TGTGCCAGCAGAGAAAAAGCGCCCCTCCACTTT
CASREKAPLHF
>TRBJ1-2|TRBV15|.|TRBD1
TGTGCCACCAGCAGAGGACAGGGGGCTAACCTGCTAGGCTACACCTTC
CATSRGQGANLLGYTF
>TRBJ2-1|TRBV5-4|.|TRBD2
TGTGCCAGCAGCTCGAGACGCGTTAATAGCGGGAGGGTGGTCAATGAGCAGTTCTTC
CASSSRRVNSGRVVNEQFF
>TRBJ1-1|TRBV19|.|TRBD1
TGTGCCAGTTCCGAGAACAGGGGGCTTAAAGCAGGTGAAGCTTTCTTT
CASSENRGLKAGEAFF
>TRBJ1-2|TRBV7-9|.|.
TGTGCCAGCAGCTTTCCCAGCAGGCCCCCCCCTGGCGGCTACACCTTC
CASSFPSRPPPGGYTF
>TRBJ1-2|TRBV6-5|.|.
TGTGCCAGCAGTTACGGGGAGGGGACCTATGGCTACACCTTC
CASSYGEGTYGYTF
>TRBJ2-5|TRBV27|.|TRBD1
TGTGCCAGCAGTTTACTCTACAGGGGTAGGGAGACCCAGTACTTC
CASSLLYRGRETQYF
>TRBJ1-2|TRBV10-3|.|.
TGTGCCATCAGGGACGGACTCCGCTACACCTTC
CAIRDGLRYTF
>TRBJ2-2|TRBV29-1|.|TRBD2
TGCAGCGTTGTCGGGGGGACCGGGGAGCTGTTTTTT
CSVVGGTGELFF
>TRBJ1-4|TRBV10-3|.|.
TGTGCCTCGAACAGGGCAACTAATGAAAAACTGTTTTTT
CASNRATNEKLFF
>TRBJ1-5|TRBV15|.|.
TGTGCCACCAGCAGAGACCCAGGAAACAATCAGCCCCAGCATTTT
CATSRDPGNNQPQHF